Each of the 16 T cell receptor beta chains below was sequenced from the same sample in a study of cytomegalovirus exposure and HLA in healthy donors. The PCR employed 60 Vbeta primers together with 13 Jbeta primers. Data came from immunoSEQ multiplex PCR; TCRdb stores just in-frame clones and leaves some out. Of some 130,000 clones listed, 82% were seen once; the top ten hold 11%. Sequenced sample: PBMCs. The origin of the receptors is a male donor in good health and CMV-seropositive.

The rearrangement links TRBV9 to TRBJ2-5, with D tentatively TRBD2 (5 bases). This CDR3 spans 14 amino acids. Trimming took 3 bases from V and 1 from J, leaving 10 bases between them. The germline gives CDR1 SGDLS, CDR2 YYNGEE. CDR3 coding DNA: TGTGCCAGCAGCGAGGCCGGGGTCCAAGAGACCCAGTACTTC. Its protein is CASSEAGVQETQYF.

The chain uses TRBV7-9 and TRBJ2-1, with D tentatively TRBD2 (5 bases). In germline, CDR1 is SEHNR, CDR2 FQNEAQ (reference sequence). V was shortened by 1 base and J by 8 bases, with 15 bases between the two germline ends. CDR3 length: 15 residues. CDR3 in amino acids: CASSLVGVRQDEQFF. As DNA, the CDR3 is TGTGCCAGCAGCTTAGTGGGAGTAAGGCAGGATGAGCAGTTCTTC.

The chain has TRBV27 and TRBJ2-5, with a possible D match to TRBD1 (5 bases). V was cut by 2 bases and J by 6 bases, with 13 bases left in between. Germline values: CDR1 MNHEY, CDR2 SMNVEV (reference sequence). This CDR3 is 14 amino acids long. CDR3 sequence reads: CASSLGSRAQTQYF. The DNA for the CDR3 is TGTGCCAGCAGTTTAGGGTCCAGGGCACAGACCCAGTACTTC.

This clone was seen just once. The chain has TRBV7-8 and TRBJ2-1, with a possible D match to TRBD1 (6 bases). Looked up from germline, CDR1 is SGHVS and CDR2 is FQNEAQ. V lost 10 bases, J lost 5 bases, and 15 bases lay in between. The CDR3 length is 13 residues. The CDR3 here is CAILFRGNNEQFF. CDR3 in DNA: TGTGCCATCTTGTTCAGGGGCAACAATGAGCAGTTCTTC. The full variable domain, with the rest looked up from reference TRBV7-8 and TRBJ2-1, is GAGVSQSPRYKVAKRGQDVALRCDPISGHVSLFWYQQALGQGPEFLTYFQNEAQLDKSGLPSDRFFAERPEGSVSTLKIQRTQQEDSAVYLCAILFRGNNEQFFGPGTRLTVL.

This clone came up once. The CDR3 spells CASVSGSYNEQFF. CDR3 sequence (DNA): TGTGCCAGCGTCTCGGGCTCCTACAATGAGCAGTTCTTC. This chain uses TRBV6-6 with TRBJ2-1, with unresolved D. This CDR3 spans 13 amino acids. Trimming left V 8 bases short and J 0 bases short, with 8 bases between. Germline CDR1 MNHNY, CDR2 SVGAGI (reference sequence).

In this sample, this clone turned up a few times. The chain has TRBV5-4 and TRBJ1-2; D remains ambiguous. The germline V gene encodes CDR1 SGHNT and CDR2 YYREEE (reference sequence). The CDR3 covers 11 residues. V was clipped by 7 bases and J by 4 bases, with 8 bases between them. The CDR3 loop is CASAGFYGYTF. The CDR3 nucleotides are TGTGCCAGCGCGGGGTTCTATGGCTACACCTTC.

This chain joins TRBV5-1 and TRBJ2-3, with D unclear. Trimming removed 4 bases at V and 5 bases at J, with 14 bases between. The CDR3 has 14 residues. Germline V CDR1 and CDR2: SGHRS, YFSETQ. The CDR3 bases are TGCGCCAGCAGCCTGTGGAGATCGCGAGATACGCAGTATTTT. This sequence encodes CASSLWRSRDTQYF.

The chain has TRBV27 and TRBJ2-7, with D possibly matching TRBD2 (5 bases). The CDR3 covers 14 residues. Germline CDR1 is MNHEY and CDR2 is SMNVEV (reference sequence). Between the trimmed V and J ends, which lost 11 bases and 1 base, there was a span of 18 bases. The CDR3 loop reads CAAAIGRGSYEQYF. DNA for the CDR3: TGTGCCGCCGCTATCGGACGGGGATCCTACGAGCAGTACTTC.

The rearrangement links TRBV19 to TRBJ2-7, with D possibly being TRBD2 (6 bases). The CDR3 runs to 13 residues. Per the germline V gene, CDR1 is LNHDA and CDR2 is SQIVND (reference sequence). V dropped 3 bases and J dropped 3 bases, with 9 bases sitting between them. The CDR3 here is CASSMWGGYEQYF. The CDR3 DNA reads TGTGCCAGTAGTATGTGGGGAGGCTACGAGCAGTACTTC.

The chain combines TRBV5-6 with TRBJ1-5, with 7 nucleotides matching TRBD1. CDR3 length: 14 amino acids. Germline CDR1 and CDR2: SGHDT and YYEEEE. The V segment lost 2 bases and the J segment 5 bases; nucleotides outside the gene matches: 4. CDR3 in amino acids: CASSLGTGDQPQHF. The CDR3 region has the DNA TGTGCCAGCAGCTTAGGCACAGGGGATCAGCCCCAGCATTTT.

V usage is TRBV25-1 and J usage is TRBJ2-1; 7 positions agree with TRBD2. V dropped 2 bases and J dropped 1; count of bases not matched to a gene: 11. CDR3 length equals 18 residues. Germline CDR1 is MGHDK and CDR2 is SYGVNS. The CDR3 DNA sequence: TGTGCCAGCAGTGAACTCCAGCGGGACCACTTTTCCTACAATGAGCAGTTCTTC. It yields the protein CASSELQRDHFSYNEQFF.

V is TRBV28 and J is TRBJ2-1; 9 positions match TRBD2. Germline CDR1 and CDR2: MDHEN and SYDVKM. Losses at the gene ends were 3 bases for V and 4 bases for J; bases not matched to a gene: 4. This CDR3 has 15 residues. CDR3 DNA sequence: TGTGCCAGCAGTTTGTGGCTAGCGGGGTACAATGAGCAGTTCTTC. Translation: CASSLWLAGYNEQFF.

This clone has a handful of counts. V usage is TRBV19 and J usage is TRBJ1-2; weak D call: TRBD1 (6 bases). The CDR3 spans 17 residues. Trimming removed 5 bases at V and 8 bases at J, with 27 bases between. Germline V lookup: CDR1 LNHDA, CDR2 SQIVND (reference sequence). As DNA, the CDR3 is TGTGCCAGTAGTGTGGACCCCGCAACAGGGAATTCTCCGGGCTACACCTTC. Translating gives CASSVDPATGNSPGYTF. Together with reference TRBV19 and TRBJ1-2, the CDR3 gives the full variable domain: DGGITQSPKYLFRKEGQNVTLSCEQNLNHDAMYWYRQDPGQGLRLIYYSQIVNDFQKGDIAEGYSVSREKKESFPLTVTSAQKNPTAFYLCASSVDPATGNSPGYTFGSGTRLTVV.

CDR3: CASSSAPGSTNTIYF. The CDR3 DNA reads TGTGCCAGCAGTTCCGCTCCCGGGTCCACAAACACCATATATTTT. The chain recombines TRBV27 with TRBJ1-3; D gene unclear. Germline CDR1 is MNHEY and CDR2 is SMNVEV (reference sequence). V gave up 4 bases and J gave up 6 bases, with 16 bases separating them. This CDR3 comprises 15 residues.

This clone appeared a few times. This chain uses TRBV7-2 with TRBJ2-3; 7 bases line up with TRBD2. The J segment lost 2 bases and the V segment lost 5 bases, leaving 13 bases of the junction unmatched. Germline V gene lookup returns CDR1 SGHTA and CDR2 FQGNSA. CDR3 length: 17 amino acids. The CDR3 reads CASSPPRAGPNTDTQYF. DNA for the CDR3: TGTGCCAGCAGCCCCCCCCGAGCGGGACCGAACACAGATACGCAGTATTTT.

This clone showed up just a few times. This sequence joins TRBV6-5 and TRBJ2-2; TRBD1 is a possible D gene (6 bases). Trimming took 5 bases from V and 6 from J, leaving 10 bases between them. This CDR3 region has 13 residues. CDR1 and CDR2 (germline): MNHEY, SVGAGI. This CDR3 is CASSKQGAGELFF. For the CDR3, the DNA is TGTGCCAGCAGTAAACAGGGTGCCGGGGAGCTGTTTTTT.